One and the same sample provided the 27 T cell receptor beta chains below, sequenced in a study of radiotherapy plus CTLA-4 blockade in lung cancer. Sequencing was performed with immunoSEQ multiplex PCR; in TCRdb, only in-frame clones are kept and a portion is missing. The sample shows about 48,000 clones, around four fifths of them seen only once. This sample comprised peripheral blood, obtained from a patient treated with radiotherapy plus ipilimumab. Receptors originate from a human donor with non-small cell lung cancer who had stable disease on radiotherapy plus ipilimumab.

The J gene is TRBJ2-5, the V gene TRBV7-9, with a tentative D call TRBD2 (6 bases). Trimming stripped 1 base from V and 5 bases from J, with 11 bases between. This CDR3 contains 14 residues. Germline V gene sequence: CDR1 SEHNR, CDR2 FQNEAQ (reference sequence). CDR3 loop: CASSLVLGGETQYF. DNA for the CDR3: TGTGCCAGCAGCTTAGTTCTCGGAGGGGAGACCCAGTACTTC.

The chain joins TRBV7-3 to TRBJ2-1; 16 bases are a match to TRBD2. Germline CDR1 and CDR2: SGHTA and FQGTGA. CDR3 length: 17 residues. V shed 0 bases, J shed 6 bases, and the junction held 2 bases outside the gene matches. CDR3 in amino acids: CASSLTGLAGGGNEQFF. As DNA, the CDR3 is TGTGCCAGCAGCTTAACGGGACTAGCGGGAGGGGGCAATGAGCAGTTCTTC.

The J gene is TRBJ2-7, the V gene TRBV28, with TRBD2 matching 7 bases. The germline V gene encodes CDR1 MDHEN and CDR2 SYDVKM. The CDR3 runs to 17 residues. Trimming cost V 3 bases and J 0 bases; bases outside gene matches: 11. The DNA of the CDR3 is TGTGCCAGCAGTTTCGCTGCTGCGGGGGAATTCTCCTACGAGCAGTACTTC. Its protein product is CASSFAAAGEFSYEQYF.

The chain combines TRBV19 with TRBJ2-2; maybe TRBD2 (5 bases). The CDR3 is 15 amino acids. Germline V CDR1 and CDR2: LNHDA, SQIVND (reference sequence). V shed 3 bases and J shed 1 base, with 9 bases lying between them. The CDR3 DNA is TGTGCCAGTAGTATGGAGGCAGGGAACACCGGGGAGCTGTTTTTT. Translation: CASSMEAGNTGELFF.

This sequence joins TRBV27 and TRBJ2-5, with 8 nucleotides matching TRBD2. The CDR3 loop spans 14 amino acids. The germline gives CDR1 MNHEY, CDR2 SMNVEV (reference sequence). The V gene end was trimmed by 9 bases and the J gene end by 5 bases; junction bases not matched to a gene: 11. The CDR3 reads CASQDGAGDETQYF. The CDR3 DNA reads as TGTGCCAGTCAGGACGGAGCGGGAGATGAGACCCAGTACTTC.

This clone was counted a few times. This chain uses TRBV7-8 with TRBJ1-5; 8 positions match TRBD1. This CDR3 spans 17 amino acids. In germline, CDR1 is SGHVS, CDR2 FQNEAQ. Trimming took 5 bases from V and 0 from J; bases not matched to a gene: 9. CDR3 DNA sequence: TGTGCCAGCAGCCTCAATTTCAGGGGGCTTAGCAATCAGCCCCAGCATTTT. Translating it yields CASSLNFRGLSNQPQHF.

This clone came up a few times. This sequence joins TRBV6-1 and TRBJ2-1; maybe TRBD1 (5 bases). The germline V gene has CDR1 MNHNS and CDR2 SASEGT. The CDR3 is made up of 14 amino acids. V was shortened by 2 bases and J by 6 bases, with 11 bases between the two germline ends. The CDR3: CASSERTQRNEQFF. The CDR3 DNA is TGTGCCAGCAGTGAACGGACACAGCGCAATGAGCAGTTCTTC.

This clone was picked up one time. The chain recombines TRBV11-2 with TRBJ2-2; 13 bases are a match to TRBD2. The CDR3 contains 17 residues. From germline, CDR1 is SGHAT and CDR2 FQNNGV. The ends lost 4 bases at V and 5 bases at J; junction bases unmatched: 7. The CDR3 DNA follows: TGTGCCAGCAGCTATCCGGGACTAGCGGGACGTACCGGGGAGCTGTTTTTT. Translated: CASSYPGLAGRTGELFF.

This clone was recorded only once. The chain recombines TRBV5-6 with TRBJ1-4, with a weak D call TRBD1 (6 bases). CDR3 length: 17 amino acids. Trimming pared 0 bases from V and 0 bases from J, leaving 12 bases between. CDR1 SGHDT and CDR2 YYEEEE come from the germline V gene. In DNA, the CDR3 is TGTGCCAGCAGCTTGGGAGGGACACTAACAACTAATGAAAAACTGTTTTTT. This translates into CASSLGGTLTTNEKLFF.

This chain connects TRBV4-1 to TRBJ2-7; 7 positions agree with TRBD1. Germline loops: CDR1 MGHRA, CDR2 YSYEKL. This CDR3 spans 14 amino acids. J gave up 2 bases and V 2 bases, and 3 bases lay outside the gene matches. The CDR3 protein is CASSQLQGTYEQYF. CDR3 DNA sequence: TGCGCCAGCAGCCAACTACAGGGGACCTACGAGCAGTACTTC.

This chain joins TRBV25-1 and TRBJ2-7; a weak D match, TRBD2 (6 bases). The germline gives CDR1 MGHDK, CDR2 SYGVNS. Trimming cost V 6 bases and J 3 bases, with 9 bases left between them. The CDR3 is made up of 12 amino acids. The CDR3 nucleotides are TGTGCCAGCAGCCTGGGACTCTACGAGCAGTACTTC. As protein: CASSLGLYEQYF.

The chain recombines TRBV18 with TRBJ2-1; D possibly corresponds to TRBD1 (5 bases). The ends were cut back, 2 bases at V and 3 bases at J, with 5 bases in the middle. This CDR3 has 13 amino acids. Per germline, CDR1 KGHSH and CDR2 LQKENI. The CDR3 DNA is TGTGCCAGCTCACCAGACAGCTACAATGAGCAGTTCTTC. Protein: CASSPDSYNEQFF.

The rearrangement joins TRBV19 to TRBJ2-2, with 8 bases that match TRBD1. CDR3 length: 19 residues. Germline lookup yields CDR1 LNHDA and CDR2 SQIVND (reference sequence). The V gene end was trimmed by 7 bases and the J gene end by 4 bases; junction bases not matched to a gene: 20. The CDR3 loop reads CASIIVRARGRWSTGELFF. The CDR3 nucleotides are TGTGCCAGTATAATCGTGCGGGCCAGGGGGCGTTGGAGCACCGGGGAGCTGTTTTTT. Complete variable domain (other parts from reference TRBV19 and TRBJ2-2): DGGITQSPKYLFRKEGQNVTLSCEQNLNHDAMYWYRQDPGQGLRLIYYSQIVNDFQKGDIAEGYSVSREKKESFPLTVTSAQKNPTAFYLCASIIVRARGRWSTGELFFGEGSRLTVL.

This chain joins TRBV9 and TRBJ1-1; D is perhaps TRBD1 (6 bases). With 6 bases removed from V and 1 base from J, the gap between germline ends came to 13 bases. CDR1 is SGDLS, CDR2 YYNGEE, per germline. There are 14 residues in the CDR3. Here the CDR3 DNA reads TGTGCCAGCACCCTCGGACAGACGAACACTGAAGCTTTCTTT. It encodes CASTLGQTNTEAFF.

The J gene is TRBJ2-7, the V gene TRBV27; 9 bases align to TRBD1. The ends lost 2 bases at V and 4 bases at J; junction bases unmatched: 12. The V gene's germline CDR1 is MNHEY and CDR2 SMNVEV (reference sequence). There are 17 residues in the CDR3. The CDR3 here is CASSLLSGGTGRYEQYF. The CDR3 DNA follows: TGTGCCAGCAGTTTACTATCTGGCGGGACAGGGAGGTACGAGCAGTACTTC.

DNA for the CDR3: TGTGCCAGCAGTTACTTCGGGGGCTATGGCTACACCTTC. Its protein product is CASSYFGGYGYTF. The chain employs TRBV6-5 and TRBJ1-2; D perhaps matches TRBD1 (5 bases). The germline V gene has CDR1 MNHEY and CDR2 SVGAGI. V was shortened by 1 base and J by 4 bases, with 7 bases between the two germline ends. The length of the CDR3 is 13 residues.

This rearrangement joins TRBV30 to TRBJ1-4, with 7 bases matching TRBD1. This CDR3 comprises 13 residues. The junction had 6 bases not matched to a gene; V was cut back by 3 bases and J by 8 bases. CDR1 and CDR2 from the germline V gene are GTSNPN and SVGIG (reference sequence). The DNA of the CDR3 is TGTGCCTGGAGCCTTTGGGACAGCGAAAAACTGTTTTTT. Its translation is CAWSLWDSEKLFF.

This clone was counted a single time. The chain recombines TRBV15 with TRBJ2-1, with TRBD2 as a possible D gene (6 bases). Trimming cost V 0 bases and J 4 bases, with 13 bases left between them. CDR1 LNHNV and CDR2 YYDKDF come from the germline V gene (reference sequence). The length of the CDR3 is 16 residues. CDR3 sequence: CATSRERRAPYNEQFF. The CDR3 bases are TGTGCCACCAGCAGAGAAAGGAGGGCCCCATACAATGAGCAGTTCTTC.

This clone occurred once. The rearrangement uses TRBV9 and TRBJ1-3; perhaps TRBD1 as D (6 bases). The CDR3 has 16 amino acids. The germline V gene has CDR1 SGDLS and CDR2 YYNGEE. Trimming cost V 3 bases and J 1 base, with 14 bases left between them. CDR3 residues: CASSAMDSGSGNTIYF. DNA for the CDR3: TGTGCCAGCAGCGCCATGGACAGTGGGTCTGGAAACACCATATATTTT.

The J gene is TRBJ2-2, the V gene TRBV5-1; TRBD2 matches 12 bases. V was clipped by 4 bases and J by 6 bases; unmatched bases: 10. The germline gives CDR1 SGHRS, CDR2 YFSETQ. This CDR3 is 17 amino acids long. The DNA for the CDR3 is TGCGCCAGCAGCCCGGGGGCTAGCGGGAGGGCCGCCGGGGAGCTGTTTTTT. This codes for CASSPGASGRAAGELFF.

This clone was found once. V usage is TRBV2 and J usage is TRBJ2-7; D is uncertain. The CDR3 has 11 amino acids. V was shortened by 5 bases and J by 3 bases, with 5 bases between the two germline ends. Germline V gene sequence: CDR1 SNHLY, CDR2 FYNNEI. CDR3 coding DNA: TGTGCCAGCAGTCTTTACTACGAGCAGTACTTC. Its translation: CASSLYYEQYF.

The chain is built from TRBV7-6 and TRBJ2-7; D possibly corresponds to TRBD2 (5 bases). The V end lost 1 base, the J end lost 6 bases, and 7 bases lay between the germline ends. The CDR3 loop spans 12 amino acids. Germline CDR1 SGHVS, CDR2 FNYEAQ. CDR3 loop: CASSLGGLEQYF. The CDR3 DNA reads as TGTGCCAGCAGCTTAGGAGGGCTCGAGCAGTACTTC. The entire variable domain, with the rest obtained from reference TRBV7-6 and TRBJ2-7, is as follows: GAGVSQSPRYKVTKRGQDVALRCDPISGHVSLYWYRQALGQGPEFLTYFNYEAQQDKSGLPNDRFSAERPEGSISTLTIQRTEQRDSAMYRCASSLGGLEQYFGPGTRLTVT.

The chain couples TRBV25-1 to TRBJ1-1, with TRBD1 identical over 8 bases. With 4 bases clipped from V and 3 bases from J, the junction kept 7 bases outside the gene matches. The V gene's germline CDR1 is MGHDK and CDR2 SYGVNS. This CDR3 spans 15 amino acids. The CDR3 sequence is CASSVRDRKDTEAFF. CDR3 nucleotides: TGTGCCAGCAGTGTCCGGGACAGGAAAGACACTGAAGCTTTCTTT.

The chain combines TRBV30 with TRBJ2-7; D gene ambiguous. V lost 1 base to trimming and J lost 0 bases, with 7 bases between them. The CDR3 contains 13 residues. Germline CDR1 is GTSNPN and CDR2 is SVGIG (reference sequence). The CDR3 DNA sequence: TGTGCCTGGAGTGACAGAAACTCCTACGAGCAGTACTTC. Protein product: CAWSDRNSYEQYF.

This chain uses TRBV6-6 with TRBJ1-2; D call uncertain. Germline CDR1 reads MNHNY; CDR2 reads SVGAGI (reference sequence). Trimming took off 0 bases at V and 8 bases at J, with 10 bases between the two ends. The CDR3 is 13 amino acids. CDR3 bases: TGTGCCAGCAGTTACTCTGGCCGAGGAGGCTACACCTTC. It specifies CASSYSGRGGYTF.

In its sample, this clone was seen a few times. This chain links TRBV7-2 with TRBJ1-1; 9 bases are a match to TRBD1. Germline values: CDR1 SGHTA, CDR2 FQGNSA. J gave up 11 bases and V 0 bases, and 4 bases lay outside the gene matches. The CDR3 loop spans 13 amino acids. In DNA form, the CDR3 reads TGTGCCAGCAGCTTAGCGGGACAGGGCTCCGCTTTCTTT. Amino acids: CASSLAGQGSAFF.

The chain links TRBV27 to TRBJ2-3, with D possibly matching TRBD2 (6 bases). This CDR3 has 16 residues. The germline CDR1 and CDR2 sequences are MNHEY and SMNVEV (reference sequence). Trimming cost V 10 bases and J 2 bases, with 22 bases left between them. In DNA form, the CDR3 reads TGTGCCACCCAAGTGACTAGTCCACTTTTCACAGATACGCAGTATTTT. Translation: CATQVTSPLFTDTQYF.